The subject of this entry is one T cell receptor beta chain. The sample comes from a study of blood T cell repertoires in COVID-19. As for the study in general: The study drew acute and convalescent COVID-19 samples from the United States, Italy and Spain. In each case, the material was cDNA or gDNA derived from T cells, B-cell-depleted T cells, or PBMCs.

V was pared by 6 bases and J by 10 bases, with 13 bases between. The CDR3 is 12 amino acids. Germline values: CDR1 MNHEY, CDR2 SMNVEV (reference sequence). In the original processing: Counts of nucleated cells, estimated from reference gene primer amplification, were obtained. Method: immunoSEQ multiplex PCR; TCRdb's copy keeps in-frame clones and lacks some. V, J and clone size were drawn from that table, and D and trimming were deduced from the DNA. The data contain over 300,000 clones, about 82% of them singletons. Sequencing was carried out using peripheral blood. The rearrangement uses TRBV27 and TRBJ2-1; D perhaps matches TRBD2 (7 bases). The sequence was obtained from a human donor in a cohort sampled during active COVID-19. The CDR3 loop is CASSQGGAEQFF. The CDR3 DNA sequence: TGTGCCAGCAGCCAAGGGGGGGCAGAGCAGTTCTTC.